This T cell receptor beta chain was profiled in a study of identical twins. Study results and caveats: Conclusions leaned on cross-sectional statistical analysis and did not track the same donors over time. Alpha sequences that were out-of-frame and twin-shared showed an excess of low generation probability.

cDNA molecules carried unique molecular identifiers, and template switching added a universal primer site. A single record per CDR3 protein comes from TCRdb applying MiXCR to the 5' RACE reads. This sample has hundreds of thousands of distinct CDR3 sequences, with about 7.3% found just once. Trimming took 6 bases from V and 6 from J; bases not matched to a gene: 16. CDR1 and CDR2 from the germline V gene are SGHAT and FQNNGV. CDR3 size: 17 residues. This clonotype was recorded many times. Antigen specificity is unknown. These sequences were also reported in another study, on yellow fever vaccine responses in identical twins.

The rearrangement links TRBV11-2 to TRBJ2-1; 8 positions agree with TRBD2. The receptor was isolated from a woman aged 18-29 years in good health. The sequencing sample was made of memory (CD45RO+) T cells sorted from blood. CDR3 protein: CASSTTPSGGPINEQFF. Written as DNA, the CDR3 is TGTGCCAGCAGTACCACCCCCTCGGGGGGGCCGATCAATGAGCAGTTCTTC.